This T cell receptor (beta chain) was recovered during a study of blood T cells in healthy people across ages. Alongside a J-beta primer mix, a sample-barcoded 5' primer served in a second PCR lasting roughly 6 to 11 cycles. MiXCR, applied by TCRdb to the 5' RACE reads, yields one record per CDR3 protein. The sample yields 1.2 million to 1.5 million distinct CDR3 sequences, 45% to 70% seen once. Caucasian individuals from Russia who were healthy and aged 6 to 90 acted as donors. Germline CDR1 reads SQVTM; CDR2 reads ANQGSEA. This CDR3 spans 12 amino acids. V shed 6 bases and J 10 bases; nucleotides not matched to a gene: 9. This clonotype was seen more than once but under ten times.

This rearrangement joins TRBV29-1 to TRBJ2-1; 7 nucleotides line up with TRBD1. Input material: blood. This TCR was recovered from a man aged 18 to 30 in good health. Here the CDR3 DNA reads TGCAGCGTGGACCGGGACAGCATCGAGCAGTTCTTC. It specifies CSVDRDSIEQFF.